The 5 T cell receptor beta chains in this list originate from one sample, sequenced in a study of spatial heterogeneity in lung cancer. TCRdb independently ran MiXCR on the 5' RACE reads; one entry per CDR3 protein. The sample lists just under 45,000 distinct CDR3 sequences; roughly 20% were seen once. Time point given: blood at routine non-recurrence follow-up after resection. Here the sequenced sample was PBMCs, taken at follow-up. These receptors came from a female donor with early-stage non-small cell lung cancer.

The chain employs TRBV3-1 and TRBJ1-2; D remains unclear. This CDR3 is built from 13 residues. The germline V and J ends were trimmed by 0 bases and 8 bases, with 10 bases remaining between them. In germline, CDR1 is LGHDT, CDR2 YNNKEL (reference sequence). The CDR3 loop reads CASSQDIVGGYTF. Written as DNA, the CDR3 is TGTGCCAGCAGCCAAGATATCGTAGGCGGCTACACCTTC.

This clonotype was seen a few times. The chain uses TRBV2 and TRBJ1-1, with TRBD1 matching 7 bases. Germline lookup yields CDR1 SNHLY and CDR2 FYNNEI. This CDR3 has 13 residues. The V gene end was trimmed by 6 bases and the J gene end by 4 bases; junction bases not matched to a gene: 5. Written as DNA, the CDR3 is TGTGCCAGCAGCCTTGACAGGGCCACTGAAGCTTTCTTT. It translates to CASSLDRATEAFF. Variable domain in full (rest from reference TRBV2 and TRBJ1-1): EPEVTQTPSHQVTQMGQEVILRCVPISNHLYFYWYRQILGQKVEFLVSFYNNEISEKSEIFDDQFSVERPDGSNFTLKIRSTKLEDSAMYFCASSLDRATEAFFGQGTRLTVV.

The V and J genes are TRBV5-5 and TRBJ2-1, with 7 positions matching TRBD2. The ends lost 0 bases at V and 6 bases at J; junction bases unmatched: 0. This CDR3 comprises 13 residues. Germline CDR1 and CDR2: SGHKS and YYEKEE (reference sequence). This CDR3 is CASSLGLANEQFF. The CDR3 bases are TGTGCCAGCAGCTTGGGACTAGCCAATGAGCAGTTCTTC.

This chain connects TRBV6-6 to TRBJ2-2; 9 positions agree with TRBD1. Germline V gene lookup returns CDR1 MNHNY and CDR2 SVGAGI (reference sequence). The CDR3 runs 13 residues. J gave up 6 bases and V 7 bases, and 3 bases lay outside the gene matches. The CDR3 sequence: CASTRDRAGELFF. Here the CDR3 DNA reads TGTGCCAGCACCAGGGACAGGGCCGGGGAGCTGTTTTTT.

V gene TRBV21-1 combines with J gene TRBJ1-4. TRBV21-1 is given as a pseudogene. The length of the CDR3 is 16 residues. CDR3 sequence reads: CASSTPPPGANEKLFF. In DNA form, the CDR3 reads TGTGCCAGCAGCACCCCTCCCCCAGGAGCTAATGAAAAACTGTTTTTT.